The 23 T cell receptor beta chains reported below all come from one sample, sequenced in a study of T cell responses to AZD1222 COVID-19 vaccine. Method: immunoSEQ multiplex PCR; TCRdb's copy keeps in-frame clones and lacks some. The top ten clones hold roughly 8.7% of a sample with some 140,000 clones, approximately 85% of them seen once. This material consisted of peripheral blood, taken 28 days after the second dose of the MenACWY control vaccine. Receptors were obtained from an adult who received the MenACWY meningococcal vaccine as a control.

The rearrangement joins TRBV5-1 to TRBJ1-4; D is unresolved. In germline, CDR1 is SGHRS, CDR2 YFSETQ. Trimming stripped 0 bases from V and 7 bases from J, with 10 bases between. This CDR3 is built from 14 residues. This chain's CDR3 is CASSLGGGGEKLFF. The CDR3 DNA follows: TGCGCCAGCAGCTTGGGGGGAGGAGGTGAAAAACTGTTTTTT.

This chain links TRBV7-2 with TRBJ2-3, with 9 bases identical to TRBD2. The CDR3 consists of 14 residues. Trimming at V came to 3 bases and at J to 11 bases, leaving 9 bases not matched to a gene. Germline CDR1 SGHTA, CDR2 FQGNSA. For the CDR3, the DNA is TGTGCCAGCAGCTTGCCGGTTGGCGGGGGGGGGCAGTATTTT. It encodes CASSLPVGGGGQYF.

V and J are TRBV6-5 and TRBJ1-2; tentatively, D is TRBD1 (5 bases). The CDR3 spans 15 residues. The germline CDR1 and CDR2 sequences are MNHEY and SVGAGI. Trimming stripped 2 bases from V and 4 bases from J, with 14 bases between. The CDR3 DNA reads TGTGCCAGCAGTTACGTTCAGGGAACCTCCTATGGCTACACCTTC. Protein sequence: CASSYVQGTSYGYTF.

This rearrangement joins TRBV11-2 to TRBJ2-5, with D perhaps given as TRBD1 or TRBD2 (5 bases each). The V end was cut by 3 bases, the J end by 3 bases, with 14 bases between. The CDR3 sequence is 15 residues long. Looked up from germline, CDR1 is SGHAT and CDR2 is FQNNGV. CDR3 sequence (DNA): TGTGCCAGCAGCTTTGAGGGGATCGGAAAAGAGACCCAGTACTTC. Translated: CASSFEGIGKETQYF.

This clone turned up a few times. V gene TRBV5-8 combines with J gene TRBJ1-3; unclear D gene. Trimming pared 3 bases from V and 0 bases from J, leaving 10 bases between. Germline V gene data show CDR1 as SGHTS and CDR2 as YDEGEE. There are 15 residues in the CDR3. CDR3 DNA: TGTGCCAGCAGCTACGGACGCCTCTCTGGAAACACCATATATTTT. Translated, it gives CASSYGRLSGNTIYF. The full variable domain, in which reference TRBV5-8 and TRBJ1-3 provide the parts outside the CDR3, is EAGVTQSPTHLIKTRGQQATLRCSPISGHTSVYWYQQALGLGLQFLLWYDEGEERNRGNFPPRFSGRQFPNYSSELNVNALELEDSALYLCASSYGRLSGNTIYFGEGSWLTVV.

The chain combines TRBV20-1 with TRBJ1-3; D might be TRBD1 (5 bases). CDR1 is DFQATT, CDR2 SNEGSKA, per germline (reference sequence). With 3 bases removed from V and 8 bases from J, the gap between germline ends came to 17 bases. The length of the CDR3 is 14 residues. Here the CDR3 DNA reads TGCAGTGCTAGTAGACAGCTACCGGGGGACACCATATATTTT. As protein: CSASRQLPGDTIYF.

This chain joins TRBV5-1 and TRBJ2-3; 14 bases fit TRBD2. V was pared by 4 bases and J by 6 bases, with 13 bases of the junction left unmatched. The CDR3 totals 18 residues. Germline values: CDR1 SGHRS, CDR2 YFSETQ. CDR3 DNA sequence: TGCGCCAGCAGCCCCCCGGGACTAGCGGGAGTAGTGCGGGATACGCAGTATTTT. It encodes CASSPPGLAGVVRDTQYF. The variable domain in full, completed from reference TRBV5-1 and TRBJ2-3, reads KAGVTQTPRYLIKTRGQQVTLSCSPISGHRSVSWYQQTPGQGLQFLFEYFSETQRNKGNFPGRFSGRQFSNSRSEMNVSTLELGDSALYLCASSPPGLAGVVRDTQYFGPGTRLTVL.

This chain links TRBV9 with TRBJ1-2; D might be TRBD1 (6 bases). The CDR3 length is 14 residues. The germline V gene has CDR1 SGDLS and CDR2 YYNGEE. V gave up 0 bases and J gave up 2 bases, with 8 bases separating them. The CDR3 DNA reads TGTGCCAGCAGCGTAGCTACAGGGAACTATGGCTACACCTTC. This encodes CASSVATGNYGYTF.

The rearrangement joins TRBV28 to TRBJ1-2, with D possibly matching TRBD1 (5 bases). The CDR3 has 14 residues. Germline V gene lookup returns CDR1 MDHEN and CDR2 SYDVKM. Trimming removed 2 bases at V and 3 bases at J, with 10 bases between. This CDR3 reads CASSLPTAYYGYTF. CDR3 DNA: TGTGCCAGCAGTTTACCGACAGCCTACTATGGCTACACCTTC.

This chain joins TRBV19 and TRBJ2-2; perhaps TRBD1 as D (6 bases). This CDR3 has 15 residues. V lost 6 bases and J 1 base, leaving 12 bases between the germline ends. CDR1 and CDR2 (germline): LNHDA, SQIVND (reference sequence). The CDR3 bases are TGTGCCAGTAGCTACCAGGGGCGGAACACCGGGGAGCTGTTTTTT. Its protein product is CASSYQGRNTGELFF. The full variable domain, its missing parts supplied by reference TRBV19 and TRBJ2-2, is DGGITQSPKYLFRKEGQNVTLSCEQNLNHDAMYWYRQDPGQGLRLIYYSQIVNDFQKGDIAEGYSVSREKKESFPLTVTSAQKNPTAFYLCASSYQGRNTGELFFGEGSRLTVL.

The rearrangement links TRBV30 to TRBJ1-4; D unclear. Trimming shortened V by 6 bases and J by 3 bases, and 11 bases separated the two germline ends. The CDR3 loop spans 13 amino acids. CDR1 and CDR2 (germline): GTSNPN, SVGIG (reference sequence). The CDR3 DNA is TGTGCCTGTAATATCGTCGCTAATGAAAAACTGTTTTTT. Translated, it gives CACNIVANEKLFF.

This rearrangement joins TRBV1 to TRBJ2-5; the table names TRBD2, a call not compared with the DNA. TRBV1 is designated a pseudogene. There are 19 residues in the CDR3. CDR3: CTSSQALDRASGAQETQYF. The CDR3 DNA follows: TGCACCAGCAGCCAAGCTCTAGACCGGGCTAGCGGGGCGCAAGAGACCCAGTACTTC.

The V gene is TRBV29-1, the J gene TRBJ2-7; weak D call: TRBD1 (6 bases). The V gene lost 6 bases and the J gene lost 5 bases, with 14 bases spanning the gap. Per the germline V gene, CDR1 is SQVTM and CDR2 is ANQGSEA. This CDR3 spans 12 amino acids. CDR3 DNA sequence: TGCAGCGTAAAGGGGGTGCGTGACGAGCAGTACTTC. This gives the protein CSVKGVRDEQYF.

The genes are TRBV5-1 and TRBJ1-3; D not certain. The length of the CDR3 is 16 residues. V was trimmed by 0 bases and J by 0 bases, leaving 10 bases between them. Looked up from germline, CDR1 is SGHRS and CDR2 is YFSETQ. The CDR3 DNA reads TGCGCCAGCAGCTTGGAGGTACTTGCCTCTGGAAACACCATATATTTT. It is translated as CASSLEVLASGNTIYF.

The gene calls are TRBV14 and TRBJ2-1; TRBD1 is a possible D gene (6 bases). Germline lookup yields CDR1 SGHDN and CDR2 FVKESK. Trimming cost V 1 base and J 4 bases, with 11 bases left between them. The CDR3 runs to 15 residues. CDR3 sequence reads: CASSQVRGRYNEQFF. In DNA form, the CDR3 reads TGTGCCAGCAGCCAAGTCAGGGGCCGTTACAATGAGCAGTTCTTC.

This clone was counted once. V and J are TRBV5-1 and TRBJ2-1; weak D call: TRBD2 (5 bases). Per the germline V gene, CDR1 is SGHRS and CDR2 is YFSETQ. The CDR3 contains 17 residues. V gave up 1 base and J gave up 0 bases, with 14 bases separating them. The CDR3 nucleotides read TGCGCCAGCAGCTTGACGCCCCGACTATCCTCCTACAATGAGCAGTTCTTC. This translates into CASSLTPRLSSYNEQFF. The whole variable domain, remainder taken from reference TRBV5-1 and TRBJ2-1, is KAGVTQTPRYLIKTRGQQVTLSCSPISGHRSVSWYQQTPGQGLQFLFEYFSETQRNKGNFPGRFSGRQFSNSRSEMNVSTLELGDSALYLCASSLTPRLSSYNEQFFGPGTRLTVL.

The CDR3 bases are TGTGCCAGCAGTCTAAACAGGGCTGGAAACACCATATATTTT. Its protein is CASSLNRAGNTIYF. V usage is TRBV6-6 and J usage is TRBJ1-3, with D perhaps matching TRBD1 (6 bases). In germline, CDR1 is MNHNY, CDR2 SVGAGI (reference sequence). Trimming left V 5 bases short and J 2 bases short, with 10 bases between. CDR3 length: 14 amino acids.

The rearrangement links TRBV6-2 or TRBV6-3 to TRBJ2-3; 11 nucleotides line up with TRBD2. The J segment lost 6 bases and the V segment lost 2 bases, leaving 7 bases of the junction unmatched. CDR1 MNHEY and CDR2 SVGEGT come from the germline V gene. This CDR3 spans 16 amino acids. The CDR3 DNA reads as TGTGCCAGCAGTTACGGCCTAGCGGGGGGAAGGGATACGCAGTATTTT. Its translation: CASSYGLAGGRDTQYF.

This clone showed up just a few times. The genes are TRBV24-1 and TRBJ2-3; D tentatively fits TRBD1 or TRBD2 (5 bases each). CDR3 length equals 15 residues. The germline V and J ends were trimmed by 3 bases and 0 bases, with 9 bases remaining between them. From germline, CDR1 is KGHDR and CDR2 SFDVKD. CDR3 DNA: TGTGCCACCAGTGATGTCCGGGACAGCACAGATACGCAGTATTTT. This encodes CATSDVRDSTDTQYF.

The rearrangement joins TRBV6-5 to TRBJ2-7; 7 positions agree with TRBD2. CDR1 and CDR2 (germline): MNHEY, SVGAGI. The length of the CDR3 is 16 residues. Trimming took 0 bases from V and 0 from J; bases not matched to a gene: 5. As DNA, the CDR3 is TGTGCCAGCAGTTACTCCCAGCGGGGAGGCTCCTACGAGCAGTACTTC. Protein: CASSYSQRGGSYEQYF.

The J gene is TRBJ1-2, the V gene TRBV29-1, with 10 bases that match TRBD1. The CDR3 is 14 amino acids. The germline V gene has CDR1 SQVTM and CDR2 ANQGSEA. The junction had 8 bases not matched to a gene; V was cut back by 6 bases and J by 4 bases. The CDR3 DNA follows: TGCAGCGTACCCCAGGACAGGGGGACCTATGGCTACACCTTC. Protein product: CSVPQDRGTYGYTF.

The chain is built from TRBV10-2 and TRBJ2-7; 16 nucleotides agree with TRBD2. Per the germline V gene, CDR1 is WSHSY and CDR2 is SAAADI. There are 16 residues in the CDR3. V shed 7 bases and J 4 bases; nucleotides not matched to a gene: 7. This chain's CDR3 is CASTTGTSGGVYEQYV. The CDR3 DNA follows: TGCGCCAGCACCACCGGGACTAGCGGGGGGGTTTACGAGCAGTACGTC.

The chain links TRBV11-3 to TRBJ1-1; a weak D match, TRBD1 (6 bases). This CDR3 region has 13 residues. Germline V gene data show CDR1 as SGHNT and CDR2 as YENEEA. The germline V and J ends were trimmed by 4 bases and 7 bases, with 13 bases remaining between them. As DNA, the CDR3 is TGTGCCAGCAGCTCGGAACAGGGATTTGAAGCTTTCTTT. This gives the protein CASSSEQGFEAFF. Together with reference TRBV11-3 and TRBJ1-1, the CDR3 gives the full variable domain: EAGVVQSPRYKIIEKKQPVAFWCNPISGHNTLYWYLQNLGQGPELLIRYENEEAVDDSQLPKDRFSAERLKGVDSTLKIQPAELGDSAVYLCASSSEQGFEAFFGQGTRLTVV.